These T cell receptor beta chains were read from a single sample in a study of cytomegalovirus exposure and HLA in healthy donors. Produced via immunoSEQ multiplex PCR; TCRdb's table is partial and in-frame only. This table has fewer than 90,000 clones, approximately 77% appearing once. Material: PBMCs. The receptors derive from a man under 40 in good health and CMV-seronegative. CDR3s leave out the opening cysteine and the closing phenylalanine or tryptophan. Each record gives: J gene, V gene, CDR3 length, CDR3 protein.

>TRBJ2-5|TRBV30|9
AWSDGRTQY
>TRBJ1-4|TRBV19|9
ASTGYEKPF
>TRBJ2-4|TRBV29-1|12
SVNPGQGVNIQY
>TRBJ2-1|TRBV2|13
ASRGLAGRLNEQF
>TRBJ2-6|TRBV5-6|15
ASSLGGQPSGANVLT
>TRBJ2-5|TRBV6-1|13
ASSAQGQFAETQY
>TRBJ2-1|TRBV10-3|9
AIRGQNEQF
>TRBJ2-7|TRBV6-7|12
ASSYFSGFYEQY
>TRBJ2-2|TRBV6-5|12
ASSYRGRTGELF
>TRBJ1-3|TRBV5-8|12
ASSRPTGWNTIY
>TRBJ1-1|TRBV4-3|13
ASSPSGGGGTEAF
>TRBJ2-2|TRBV4-2|16
ASSKGIWTSGDTGELF
>TRBJ2-1|TRBV18|13
ASSPQGLSYNEQF
>TRBJ2-4|TRBV10-2|9
ASLQGNIQY
>TRBJ1-2|TRBV7-9|13
ASRSVGLANYGYT
>TRBJ1-1|TRBV19|13
ASSARQGRYGEAF
>TRBJ2-3|TRBV18|15
ASSPPTTRPNTDTQY
>TRBJ1-2|TRBV4-3|14
ASSQDVGDRDYGYT
>TRBJ1-1|TRBV19|12
ASSARLGGTEAF
>TRBJ2-1|TRBV5-6|16
ASSFGFSYGSGGRKQF
>TRBJ2-3|TRBV10-3|13
AISAAGGPADTQY
>TRBJ2-7|TRBV6-5|11
ASSYLEEGEQY
>TRBJ2-2|TRBV4-1|14
ASSQARTTNTGELF
>TRBJ2-7|TRBV9|12
ASSVVPSGYEQY
>TRBJ2-7|TRBV25-1|13
ASSELQGTGYEQY
>TRBJ2-2|TRBV28|13
ATLRQAKNTGELF
>.|TRBV13|13
ASSLSGGGRYEQY
>TRBJ1-2|TRBV11-1|12
ASTKGGTGYGYT
>TRBJ1-1|TRBV6-5|13
ASSYRTVGFLEAF
>.|TRBV19|13
ASSMAAGQTYEQY
>TRBJ2-1|TRBV28|14
ASSRYPIGGYNEQF
>TRBJ1-2|TRBV4-1|13
ASSQGGQGPYGYT
>TRBJ2-7|TRBV7-9|11
SSSQGNDYEQY
>TRBJ1-2|TRBV6-5|13
ASRPEGALSHGYT
>TRBJ2-7|TRBV6-5|14
ASSYGRGRSSYEQY
>TRBJ2-7|TRBV14|12
ASSQWARDYEQY
>TRBJ2-7|TRBV6-5|11
ASRAGQIYEQY
>TRBJ1-2|TRBV7-9|12
ASSLGTGRYGYT
>TRBJ2-3|TRBV7-2|14
ASSRTSGGLGHTQY
>TRBJ2-7|TRBV28|12
ASIRTGGAYEQY
>TRBJ1-1|TRBV7-2|12
ASSPSGANTEAF
>TRBJ1-2|TRBV5-1|13
ASSLAAGVSYGYT
>TRBJ1-2|TRBV7-9|11
ASSSDSGYGYT
>TRBJ2-3|TRBV2|10
ASSNRGNTQY
>TRBJ1-4|TRBV28|14
ASSLTVAAGGEKLF
>TRBJ2-5|TRBV19|13
ASSNTRVPKETQY